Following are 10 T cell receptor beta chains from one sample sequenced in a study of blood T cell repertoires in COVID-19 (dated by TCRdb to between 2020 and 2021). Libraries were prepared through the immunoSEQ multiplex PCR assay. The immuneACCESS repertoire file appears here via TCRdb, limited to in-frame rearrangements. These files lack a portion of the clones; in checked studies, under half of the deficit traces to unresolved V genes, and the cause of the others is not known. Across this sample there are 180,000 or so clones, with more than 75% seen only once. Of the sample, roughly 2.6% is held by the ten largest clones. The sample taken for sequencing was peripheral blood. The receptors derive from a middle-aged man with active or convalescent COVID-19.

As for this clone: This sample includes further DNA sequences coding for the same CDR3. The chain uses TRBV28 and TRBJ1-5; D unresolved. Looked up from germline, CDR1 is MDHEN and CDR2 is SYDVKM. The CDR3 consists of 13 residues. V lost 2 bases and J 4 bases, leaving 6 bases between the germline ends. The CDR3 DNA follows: TGTGCCAGCAGTTTACTTAGTAATCAGCCCCAGCATTTT. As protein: CASSLLSNQPQHF.

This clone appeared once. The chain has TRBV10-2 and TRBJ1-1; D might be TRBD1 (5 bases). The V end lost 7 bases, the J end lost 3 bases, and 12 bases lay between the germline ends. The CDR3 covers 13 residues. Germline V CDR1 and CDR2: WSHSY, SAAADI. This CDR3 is CASIRGGDTEAFF. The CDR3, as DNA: TGCGCCAGCATCCGGGGCGGGGACACTGAAGCTTTCTTT.

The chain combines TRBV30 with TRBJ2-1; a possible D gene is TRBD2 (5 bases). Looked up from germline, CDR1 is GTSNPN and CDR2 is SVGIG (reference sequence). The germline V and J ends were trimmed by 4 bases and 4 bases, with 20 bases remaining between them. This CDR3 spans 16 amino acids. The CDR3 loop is CAWKGETLGSYNEQFF. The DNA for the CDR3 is TGTGCCTGGAAGGGAGAGACCTTGGGATCGTACAATGAGCAGTTCTTC.

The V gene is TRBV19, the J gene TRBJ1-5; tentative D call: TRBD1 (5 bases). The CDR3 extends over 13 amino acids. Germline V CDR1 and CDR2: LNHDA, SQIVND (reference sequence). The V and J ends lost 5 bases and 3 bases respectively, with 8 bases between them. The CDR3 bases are TGTGCCAGTAGTGTCAGGGACAATCAGCCCCAGCATTTT. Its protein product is CASSVRDNQPQHF.

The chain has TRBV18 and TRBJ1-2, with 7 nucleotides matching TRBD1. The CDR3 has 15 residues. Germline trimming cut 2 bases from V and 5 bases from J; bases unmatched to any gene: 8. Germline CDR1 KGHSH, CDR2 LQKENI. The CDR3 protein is CASSPSLDRTYGYTF. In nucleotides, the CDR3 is TGTGCCAGCTCACCATCCCTGGACAGGACTTATGGCTACACCTTC.

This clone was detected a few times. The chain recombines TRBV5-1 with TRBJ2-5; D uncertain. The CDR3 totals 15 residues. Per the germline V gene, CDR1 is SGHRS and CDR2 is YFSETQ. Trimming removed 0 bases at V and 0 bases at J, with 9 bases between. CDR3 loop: CASSLAGNDQETQYF. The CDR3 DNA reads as TGCGCCAGCAGCTTGGCCGGTAATGACCAAGAGACCCAGTACTTC.

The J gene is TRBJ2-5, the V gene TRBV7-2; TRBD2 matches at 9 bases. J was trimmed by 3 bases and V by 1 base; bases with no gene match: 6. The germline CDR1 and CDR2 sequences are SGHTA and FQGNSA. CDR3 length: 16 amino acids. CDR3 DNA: TGTGCCAGCAGCTTAGTCGGACTAGCGTCAAAAGAGACCCAGTACTTC. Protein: CASSLVGLASKETQYF.

Here the CDR3 reads CATAQAGNQPQHF. For the CDR3, the DNA is TGTGCCACCGCCCAGGCCGGAAATCAGCCCCAGCATTTT. This chain connects TRBV7-8 to TRBJ1-5, with D uncertain. CDR3 length: 13 amino acids. V was clipped by 10 bases and J by 4 bases, with 14 bases between them. CDR1 is SGHVS and CDR2 is FQNEAQ in the germline V gene.

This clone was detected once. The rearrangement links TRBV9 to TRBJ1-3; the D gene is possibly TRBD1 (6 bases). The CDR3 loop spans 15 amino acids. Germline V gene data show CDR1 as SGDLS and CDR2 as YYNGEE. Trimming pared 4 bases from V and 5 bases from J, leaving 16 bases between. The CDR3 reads CASSTRTAPRNTIYF. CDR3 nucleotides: TGTGCCAGCAGCACCCGGACAGCTCCTCGAAACACCATATATTTT.

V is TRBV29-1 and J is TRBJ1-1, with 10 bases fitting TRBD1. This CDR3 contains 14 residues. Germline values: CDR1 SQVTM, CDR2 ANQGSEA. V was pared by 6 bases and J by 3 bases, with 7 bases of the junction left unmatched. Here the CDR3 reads CSVRQGAHHTEAFF. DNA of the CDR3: TGCAGCGTGAGACAGGGGGCGCATCACACTGAAGCTTTCTTT.